The 18 T cell receptor beta chains presented below share a single source sample, sequenced in a study of blood T cell repertoires in COVID-19. Some clones are missing from TCRdb's copy, which holds only in-frame ones; the method was immunoSEQ multiplex PCR. The profile shows 170,000 or so clones, 60% to 80% of them singletons. The sequenced material came from PBMCs or T cells enriched from blood (not recorded which). The source is a woman in her forties or fifties who had recovered from COVID-19.

J is TRBJ1-1 and V is TRBV7-2; perhaps TRBD1 as D (5 bases). V lost 6 bases, J lost 2 bases, and 13 bases lay in between. This CDR3 is built from 14 residues. The germline gives CDR1 SGHTA, CDR2 FQGNSA. The CDR3 here is CASRTGLVNTEAFF. DNA for the CDR3: TGTGCCAGCAGAACAGGCCTAGTCAACACTGAAGCTTTCTTT.

Here the CDR3 DNA reads TGTGCCTGGAGTGTACGCCTAGCGGCAAACACCGGGGAGCTGTTTTTT. It encodes CAWSVRLAANTGELFF. The chain uses TRBV30 and TRBJ2-2; 7 nucleotides line up with TRBD2. The CDR3 covers 16 residues. Losses at the gene ends were 0 bases for V and 2 bases for J; bases not matched to a gene: 6. Germline V gene data show CDR1 as GTSNPN and CDR2 as SVGIG (reference sequence).

The V gene is TRBV4-1, the J gene TRBJ1-1; a possible D gene is TRBD1 (5 bases). Per the germline V gene, CDR1 is MGHRA and CDR2 is YSYEKL. V lost 4 bases to trimming and J lost 3 bases, with 18 bases between them. The CDR3 is 16 residues long. In DNA form, the CDR3 reads TGCGCCAGCAGCCCAGGAGCGGGACTGGGAGACACTGAAGCTTTCTTT. It is translated as CASSPGAGLGDTEAFF.

The rearrangement joins TRBV11-2 to TRBJ1-5; perhaps TRBD1 as D (5 bases). Trimming left V 0 bases short and J 9 bases short, with 6 bases between. The CDR3 covers 12 residues. The germline CDR1 and CDR2 sequences are SGHAT and FQNNGV. The CDR3 region is CASSLDQGPQHF. CDR3 DNA: TGTGCCAGCAGCTTAGACCAGGGGCCCCAGCATTTT.

The genes are TRBV6-5 and TRBJ1-1, with D unclear. The V gene's germline CDR1 is MNHEY and CDR2 SVGAGI. V was clipped by 7 bases and J by 1 base, with 10 bases between them. There are 13 residues in the CDR3. The CDR3 nucleotides read TGTGCCAGCACCCATCAAAAGAACACTGAAGCTTTCTTT. This encodes CASTHQKNTEAFF.

This clone came up a few times. The chain has TRBV11-3 and TRBJ2-7; D might be TRBD1 (7 bases). Trimming pared 1 base from V and 3 bases from J, leaving 13 bases between. Per the germline V gene, CDR1 is SGHNT and CDR2 is YENEEA. The CDR3 has 15 amino acids. The CDR3 bases are TGTGCCAGCAGCTTAGGGCGGGACAGCAACTACGAGCAGTACTTC. Translated, it gives CASSLGRDSNYEQYF.

The J gene is TRBJ2-7, the V gene TRBV3-1 (or the pseudogene TRBV3-2); D is uncertain. The germline V gene has CDR1 LGHDT and CDR2 YNNKEL (reference sequence). The CDR3 is 12 residues long. V was cut by 1 base and J by 4 bases, with 5 bases left in between. For the CDR3, the DNA is TGTGCCAGCAGCCAAGTTCCGTACGAGCAGTACTTC. It is translated as CASSQVPYEQYF.

This chain uses TRBV4-2 with TRBJ2-7, with TRBD2 as a possible D gene (6 bases). V lost 4 bases to trimming and J lost 4 bases, with 17 bases between them. Germline V lookup: CDR1 LGHNA, CDR2 YNFKEQ. This CDR3 has 15 residues. CDR3 DNA sequence: TGTGCCAGCAGCCTTTCCGGGACTGGGGATTACGAGCAGTACTTC. Amino acids: CASSLSGTGDYEQYF.

The chain uses TRBV6-5 and TRBJ2-7, with 12 bases matching TRBD2. Germline loops: CDR1 MNHEY, CDR2 SVGAGI. This CDR3 spans 15 amino acids. With 8 bases clipped from V and 0 bases from J, the junction kept 5 bases outside the gene matches. This CDR3 is CASSRTSGASYEQYF. The CDR3 nucleotides read TGTGCCAGCTCGCGGACTAGCGGGGCCTCCTACGAGCAGTACTTC.

The rearrangement uses TRBV5-8 and TRBJ2-7, with 8 nucleotides matching TRBD2. With V trimmed by 0 bases and J by 1 base, 9 bases remained unmatched. CDR3 length: 17 amino acids. CDR1 and CDR2 (germline): SGHTS, YDEGEE. The CDR3 DNA reads as TGTGCCAGCAGCTTGGAGAGCGGGAGCCATATATCCTACGAGCAGTACTTC. As protein: CASSLESGSHISYEQYF.

This clone was detected a few times. The chain has TRBV7-9 and TRBJ1-6; weak D call: TRBD1 (6 bases). The CDR3 runs to 15 residues. V was cut by 1 base and J by 5 bases, with 9 bases left in between. The V gene's germline CDR1 is SEHNR and CDR2 FQNEAQ (reference sequence). The DNA of the CDR3 is TGTGCCAGCAGCTTAGGATCAGGGGATAATTCACCCCTCCACTTT. Translated: CASSLGSGDNSPLHF.

V and J are TRBV28 and TRBJ2-7, with unresolved D. The CDR3 covers 11 residues. Trimming cost V 6 bases and J 3 bases, with 6 bases left between them. Germline CDR1 MDHEN, CDR2 SYDVKM. CDR3 protein: CASSNNYEQYF. The CDR3 coding sequence is TGTGCCAGCAGCAACAACTACGAGCAGTACTTC.

This chain joins TRBV21-1 and TRBJ1-2; the DNA was not compared with TRBD1, the D call given in the table. TRBV21-1 constitutes a pseudogene. The CDR3 sequence is 17 residues long. This CDR3 reads CASSKFGENTGFSGYTF. Here the CDR3 DNA reads TGTGCCAGCAGCAAATTTGGAGAAAATACAGGGTTTAGTGGCTACACCTTC.

The chain has TRBV28 and TRBJ2-7; D is possibly TRBD2 (5 bases). V was pared by 2 bases and J by 3 bases, with 14 bases between. The CDR3 contains 15 residues. Germline V CDR1 and CDR2: MDHEN, SYDVKM. CDR3 sequence reads: CASSLGGGRYYEQYF. The DNA of the CDR3 is TGTGCCAGCAGTTTAGGAGGAGGACGGTACTACGAGCAGTACTTC.

The chain links TRBV6-2 or TRBV6-3 to TRBJ1-1; TRBD1 matches 7 bases. V lost 2 bases and J lost 5; bases outside the gene matches: 11. The germline V gene has CDR1 MNHEY and CDR2 SVGEGT. The CDR3 spans 16 residues. CDR3 nucleotides: TGTGCCAGCAGTTACCGAACAGGGGCCCTTCGAACTGAAGCTTTCTTT. Its protein is CASSYRTGALRTEAFF.

This clone was observed a single time. The chain recombines TRBV25-1 with TRBJ2-3; the match to TRBD2 covers 9 bases. CDR3 length: 14 amino acids. V trimming: 7 bases; J trimming: 10 bases; junction bases outside the gene matches: 12. Germline CDR1 MGHDK, CDR2 SYGVNS. The CDR3 is CASTAGGPRQAQYF. CDR3 sequence (DNA): TGTGCCAGCACCGCGGGAGGGCCCCGCCAAGCGCAGTATTTT.

This clone was detected a few times. The genes are TRBV28 and TRBJ1-1; D ambiguous. CDR1 and CDR2 from the germline V gene are MDHEN and SYDVKM. V gave up 3 bases and J gave up 0 bases, with 11 bases separating them. This CDR3 spans 15 amino acids. The CDR3 DNA reads as TGTGCCAGCAGTTTTCCGAGAGGGATGAACACTGAAGCTTTCTTT. Translating gives CASSFPRGMNTEAFF.

There are a few counts of this clone. V and J are TRBV27 and TRBJ2-1, with 15 bases aligning to TRBD2. V was clipped by 5 bases and J by 3 bases; unmatched bases: 11. CDR1 and CDR2 from the germline V gene are MNHEY and SMNVEV (reference sequence). CDR3 size: 19 residues. In nucleotides, the CDR3 is TGTGCCAGCAGTCGAGGACTAGCGGGAGGGCCTGAGGGCTACAATGAGCAGTTCTTC. This codes for CASSRGLAGGPEGYNEQFF.